The rows below give T cell receptor beta chains drawn from one sample of a study of radiation and T cells in renal cell carcinoma. Profiled with immunoSEQ multiplex PCR; TCRdb holds only in-frame clones, not every one. Of approximately 90,000 clones in the sample, around four fifths were seen once. This specimen consisted of blood, obtained from a patient whose treatment included radiotherapy and nephrectomy. These receptors were taken from a man in his fifties or sixties with renal cell carcinoma. Each CDR3 is given with its conserved first and last residue. Each record gives: clone size, V gene, D gene, J gene, CDR3 protein, CDR3 DNA. The D gene is left open where the match is weak. Only some rows state a clone size, as once, few, many or a class for expanded clones.

clone_size: -
v_call: TRBV9
d_call: -
j_call: TRBJ1-2
cdr3_aa: CASSARVDYGYTF
cdr3_nt: TGTGCCAGCAGCGCCAGGGTCGACTATGGCTACACCTTC

clone_size: -
v_call: TRBV28
d_call: TRBD1
j_call: TRBJ1-2
cdr3_aa: CASRGTGGHYGYTF
cdr3_nt: TGTGCCAGCAGAGGGACAGGGGGACACTATGGCTACACCTTC

clone_size: -
v_call: TRBV5-1
d_call: -
j_call: TRBJ2-7
cdr3_aa: CASSSESSASEQYF
cdr3_nt: TGCGCCAGCAGCTCAGAGTCTTCGGCCAGCGAGCAGTACTTC

clone_size: -
v_call: TRBV4-3
d_call: -
j_call: TRBJ1-4
cdr3_aa: CASSYGTNNEKLFF
cdr3_nt: TGCGCCAGCAGCTACGGGACGAATAATGAAAAACTGTTTTTT

clone_size: -
v_call: TRBV7-2
d_call: -
j_call: TRBJ2-7
cdr3_aa: CASTGGFTYEQYF
cdr3_nt: TGTGCCAGTACTGGGGGTTTCACCTACGAGCAGTACTTC

clone_size: -
v_call: TRBV5-4
d_call: -
j_call: TRBJ2-1
cdr3_aa: CASSTRTATSYNEQFF
cdr3_nt: TGTGCCAGCAGCACACGGACAGCCACCTCCTACAATGAGCAGTTCTTC

clone_size: -
v_call: TRBV4-1
d_call: TRBD1
j_call: TRBJ2-5
cdr3_aa: CASSQEKGARGNQETQYF
cdr3_nt: TGCGCCAGCAGCCAAGAAAAGGGGGCGAGGGGAAATCAAGAGACCCAGTACTTC

clone_size: -
v_call: TRBV11-2
d_call: -
j_call: TRBJ2-3
cdr3_aa: CASSPGPPAQYF
cdr3_nt: TGTGCCAGCAGCCCGGGACCCCCCGCGCAGTATTTT

clone_size: -
v_call: TRBV18
d_call: -
j_call: TRBJ1-2
cdr3_aa: CASSPGQSYGYTF
cdr3_nt: TGTGCCAGCTCACCTGGACAGAGCTATGGCTACACCTTC

clone_size: -
v_call: TRBV7-2
d_call: TRBD1
j_call: TRBJ1-1
cdr3_aa: CASSRVQGAGTEAFF
cdr3_nt: TGTGCCAGCAGCCGCGTACAGGGGGCGGGTACTGAAGCTTTCTTT

clone_size: -
v_call: TRBV7-9
d_call: -
j_call: TRBJ1-4
cdr3_aa: CASSSWGPNEKLFF
cdr3_nt: TGTGCCAGCAGCTCATGGGGACCTAATGAAAAACTGTTTTTT

clone_size: -
v_call: TRBV6-6
d_call: -
j_call: TRBJ1-4
cdr3_aa: CASSYRGNEKLFF
cdr3_nt: TGTGCCAGCAGTTACAGGGGAAATGAAAAACTGTTTTTT

clone_size: few
v_call: TRBV19
d_call: TRBD2
j_call: TRBJ2-5
cdr3_aa: CASSIAGSGGRKTQYF
cdr3_nt: TGTGCCAGTAGTATAGCGGGTAGCGGGGGACGGAAGACCCAGTACTTC

clone_size: -
v_call: TRBV19
d_call: -
j_call: TRBJ2-7
cdr3_aa: CASSSPGRGGGYEQYF
cdr3_nt: TGTGCCAGTAGTAGCCCAGGTCGGGGTGGGGGATACGAGCAGTACTTC

clone_size: -
v_call: TRBV7-9
d_call: -
j_call: TRBJ1-5
cdr3_aa: CASSQGGYQPQHF
cdr3_nt: TGTGCCAGCAGTCAAGGAGGGTATCAGCCCCAGCATTTT

clone_size: -
v_call: TRBV25-1
d_call: -
j_call: TRBJ1-2
cdr3_aa: CASSVAGQGNLGGYTF
cdr3_nt: TGTGCCAGCAGTGTGGCCGGGCAGGGTAATTTGGGTGGCTACACCTTC

clone_size: -
v_call: TRBV30
d_call: -
j_call: TRBJ2-7
cdr3_aa: CAWRQRNYEQYF
cdr3_nt: TGTGCCTGGAGACAGAGAAACTACGAGCAGTACTTC

clone_size: -
v_call: TRBV5-1
d_call: -
j_call: TRBJ2-1
cdr3_aa: CASSTGSGTNEQFF
cdr3_nt: TGCGCCAGCTCCACTGGCAGCGGGACAAATGAGCAGTTCTTC

clone_size: -
v_call: TRBV20-1
d_call: -
j_call: TRBJ2-3
cdr3_aa: CSASFLNTQYF
cdr3_nt: TGCAGTGCTAGTTTTTTGAATACGCAGTATTTT

clone_size: few
v_call: TRBV19
d_call: -
j_call: TRBJ1-1
cdr3_aa: CASLPLGVNTEAFF
cdr3_nt: TGTGCCAGTCTTCCTCTCGGGGTGAACACTGAAGCTTTCTTT

clone_size: -
v_call: TRBV5-1
d_call: -
j_call: TRBJ1-1
cdr3_aa: CASSLASGTEAFF
cdr3_nt: TGCGCCAGCAGCTTGGCGTCGGGCACTGAAGCTTTCTTT

clone_size: -
v_call: TRBV5-1
d_call: -
j_call: TRBJ2-5
cdr3_aa: CASSSRGTSETQYF
cdr3_nt: TGCGCCAGCAGCTCCCGAGGGACCTCGGAGACCCAGTACTTC

clone_size: -
v_call: TRBV27
d_call: -
j_call: TRBJ2-7
cdr3_aa: CASSLRQGYEQYF
cdr3_nt: TGTGCCAGCAGTTTACGGCAGGGGTACGAGCAGTACTTC

clone_size: few
v_call: TRBV6-5
d_call: -
j_call: TRBJ1-1
cdr3_aa: CASSFDPNTEAFF
cdr3_nt: TGTGCCAGCAGTTTTGATCCGAACACTGAAGCTTTCTTT

clone_size: -
v_call: TRBV7-3
d_call: TRBD1
j_call: TRBJ1-2
cdr3_aa: CASSPGQGAAGYTF
cdr3_nt: TGTGCCAGCAGCCCCGGCCAGGGGGCAGCTGGCTACACCTTC

clone_size: once
v_call: TRBV27
d_call: TRBD1
j_call: TRBJ1-4
cdr3_aa: CASSPQGGGEKLFF
cdr3_nt: TGTGCCAGCAGCCCGCAGGGGGGCGGTGAAAAACTGTTTTTT

clone_size: -
v_call: TRBV27
d_call: -
j_call: TRBJ1-6
cdr3_aa: CASSLGPDAYNSPLHF
cdr3_nt: TGTGCCAGCAGTTTAGGGCCCGACGCTTATAATTCACCCCTCCACTTT